The 32 T cell receptor beta chains below come from one sample, sequenced in a study of T cells in Graves' hyperthyroidism and ophthalmopathy. The investigators amplified TCR beta CDR3 regions from RNA transcripts. First-round RT-PCR with HTBI primers amplified the TCR CDR3 region. TCRdb used MiXCR to reprocess the multiplex PCR reads, holding one entry per CDR3 protein. The repertoire holds about 180,000 distinct CDR3 sequences, with about a sixth as singletons. The sequenced material came from blood. All receptors come from a woman in her fifties or sixties with Graves' hyperthyroidism.

The chain uses TRBV6-2 or TRBV6-3 and TRBJ2-1, with 9 bases that match TRBD2. Germline V lookup: CDR1 MNHEY, CDR2 SVGEGT. Trimming took 2 bases from V and 9 from J; bases not matched to a gene: 5. The CDR3 is 14 amino acids. As DNA, the CDR3 is TGTGCCAGCAGTTACGGCGGGAGGGCCTCTGAGCAGTTCTTC. It translates to CASSYGGRASEQFF.

This clonotype was counted at least ten times. J is TRBJ2-7 and V is TRBV29-1, with a weak D call TRBD1 (5 bases). Germline assignment: CDR1 SQVTM and CDR2 ANQGSEA. Between the trimmed V and J ends, which lost 6 bases and 0 bases, there was a span of 12 bases. This CDR3 spans 13 amino acids. The CDR3 DNA follows: TGCAGCGTGGGGCTGGCAGTCTCCTACGAGCAGTACTTC. As protein: CSVGLAVSYEQYF.

The rearrangement links TRBV11-2 to TRBJ2-1; the D gene is possibly TRBD2 (6 bases). With 2 bases removed from V and 8 bases from J, the gap between germline ends came to 22 bases. In germline, CDR1 is SGHAT, CDR2 FQNNGV. The CDR3 totals 17 residues. The CDR3 sequence: CASSLITRGLGGDEQFF. For the CDR3, the DNA is TGTGCCAGCAGCTTAATAACTCGGGGATTGGGGGGAGATGAGCAGTTCTTC.

The V call is TRBV20-1, the J call TRBJ1-2, with D uncertain. The CDR3 extends over 11 amino acids. V lost 4 bases to trimming and J lost 7 bases, with 10 bases between them. Germline V gene sequence: CDR1 DFQATT, CDR2 SNEGSKA (reference sequence). CDR3 residues: CSAKSGGGYTF. The DNA for the CDR3 is TGCAGTGCTAAGTCTGGAGGTGGCTACACCTTC.

In its sample, this clonotype was seen a few times. This rearrangement joins TRBV18 to TRBJ2-5; D unresolved. The CDR3 is made up of 14 amino acids. CDR1 KGHSH and CDR2 LQKENI come from the germline V gene. The ends were cut back, 6 bases at V and 1 base at J, with 12 bases in the middle. The CDR3 is CASSPVLGQETQYF. CDR3 nucleotides: TGTGCCAGCTCTCCAGTCCTCGGCCAAGAGACCCAGTACTTC. Using reference TRBV18 and TRBJ2-5 for the parts outside the CDR3, the full variable domain is NAGVMQNPRHLVRRRGQEARLRCSPMKGHSHVYWYRQLPEEGLKFMVYLQKENIIDESGMPKERFSAEFPKEGPSILRIQQVVRGDSAAYFCASSPVLGQETQYFGPGTRLLVL.

This chain connects TRBV2 to TRBJ1-1; D gene unclear. Germline CDR1 SNHLY, CDR2 FYNNEI. V lost 2 bases, J lost 8 bases, and 9 bases lay in between. The CDR3 is 12 amino acids. CDR3 sequence (DNA): TGTGCCAGCAGTGAATCTTATGGGGAAGCTTTCTTT. Its protein is CASSESYGEAFF.

This clonotype was counted many times. The V gene is TRBV24-1, the J gene TRBJ2-1; D is tentatively TRBD1 or TRBD2 (5 bases each). CDR3 length: 14 amino acids. Germline CDR1 is KGHDR and CDR2 is SFDVKD. V dropped 8 bases and J dropped 9 bases, with 19 bases sitting between them. The CDR3 loop reads CATTPSGNAGEQFF. CDR3 bases: TGTGCCACCACCCCCTCAGGGAATGCGGGTGAGCAGTTCTTC.

Turning to this clonotype: A much larger clone sits a single nucleotide away, making a read error possible. The rearrangement joins TRBV6-2 or TRBV6-3 to TRBJ2-1; possible D gene TRBD1, 5 bases. V lost 5 bases to trimming and J lost 12 bases, with 14 bases between them. Germline-derived CDR1 and CDR2 are MNHEY and SVGEGT. This CDR3 contains 12 residues. CDR3 DNA: TGTGCCAGCAGTGAGACAGTGACTGGGCAGTTCTTC. Amino acid sequence: CASSETVTGQFF.

This clonotype was observed many times. This chain uses TRBV6-1 with TRBJ2-1; 9 bases fit TRBD1. V shed 5 bases and J 8 bases; nucleotides not matched to a gene: 13. Germline-derived CDR1 and CDR2 are MNHNS and SASEGT. This CDR3 contains 16 residues. CDR3 DNA: TGTGCCAGCAGTTCCCACCCGGGACAGGGTTGGGATGAGCAGTTCTTC. It is translated as CASSSHPGQGWDEQFF.

In this sample, this clonotype turned up many times. The chain links TRBV7-9 to TRBJ2-2; 8 bases fit TRBD1. Per germline, CDR1 SEHNR and CDR2 FQNEAQ (reference sequence). V was clipped by 1 base and J by 0 bases; unmatched bases: 1. This CDR3 is built from 16 residues. This CDR3 is CASSLGDRPNTGELFF. CDR3 nucleotide sequence: TGTGCCAGCAGCTTAGGGGACAGGCCGAACACCGGGGAGCTGTTTTTT.

This clonotype was recorded a few times. This sequence joins TRBV28 and TRBJ2-7; either TRBD1 or TRBD2 may fit D (7 bases each). The CDR3 extends over 16 amino acids. Germline V lookup: CDR1 MDHEN, CDR2 SYDVKM. V was trimmed by 3 bases and J by 1 base, leaving 16 bases between them. The CDR3 DNA reads as TGTGCCAGCAGTTTTAACGCAGGGGGGGATTCCTACGAGCAGTACTTC. This translates into CASSFNAGGDSYEQYF.

This clonotype appeared many times. V is TRBV7-3 and J is TRBJ1-1, with D maybe TRBD1 (6 bases). The CDR3 has 15 amino acids. Per the germline V gene, CDR1 is SGHTA and CDR2 is FQGTGA. V lost 2 bases and J lost 4, with 14 bases in between. CDR3 DNA sequence: TGTGCCAGCAGCTTATCTGGAGGAGGGGGCACTGAAGCTTTCTTT. It translates to CASSLSGGGGTEAFF.

Concerning this clonotype itself: This may arise from a read error, as a much more abundant clone is one base away. The CDR3, as DNA: TGCAGCGTCAACACAGGGTCCTATGGCTACACCTTC. Its translation is CSVNTGSYGYTF. The chain links TRBV29-1 to TRBJ1-2; TRBD1 might be the D (6 bases). The germline gives CDR1 SQVTM, CDR2 ANQGSEA. This CDR3 has 12 residues. Trimming pared 6 bases from V and 4 bases from J, leaving 12 bases between. The variable domain in full, completed from reference TRBV29-1 and TRBJ1-2, reads SAVISQKPSRDICQRGTSLTIQCQVDSQVTMMFWYRQQPGQSLTLIATANQGSEATYESGFVIDKFPISRPNLTFSTLTVSNMSPEDSSIYLCSVNTGSYGYTFGSGTRLTVV.

This clonotype was detected many times. The chain combines TRBV7-2 with TRBJ1-5; unclear D gene. This CDR3 is built from 13 residues. Germline-derived CDR1 and CDR2 are SGHTA and FQGNSA. V shed 1 base and J shed 6 bases, with 7 bases lying between them. CDR3 coding DNA: TGTGCCAGCAGCTTAGGTTGGGCTCAGCCCCAGCATTTT. This codes for CASSLGWAQPQHF.

The chain employs TRBV7-3 and TRBJ2-1, with D possibly being TRBD2 (6 bases). V lost 5 bases and J 2 bases, leaving 13 bases between the germline ends. CDR3 length: 15 amino acids. Germline V gene lookup returns CDR1 SGHTA and CDR2 FQGTGA. In DNA, the CDR3 is TGTGCCAGCAGCCGGTCCCCGGGGGCCTACAATGAGCAGTTCTTC. Amino acids: CASSRSPGAYNEQFF.

The rearrangement uses TRBV11-3 and TRBJ2-7, with TRBD1 as a possible D gene (5 bases). This CDR3 contains 12 residues. Trimming removed 5 bases from V and 6 bases from J, with 11 bases in between. CDR1 SGHNT and CDR2 YENEEA come from the germline V gene. The CDR3 sequence is CASSADSLEQYF. The CDR3 nucleotides read TGTGCCAGCAGCGCAGACAGTCTCGAGCAGTACTTC. The full variable domain, its missing parts supplied by reference TRBV11-3 and TRBJ2-7, is EAGVVQSPRYKIIEKKQPVAFWCNPISGHNTLYWYLQNLGQGPELLIRYENEEAVDDSQLPKDRFSAERLKGVDSTLKIQPAELGDSAVYLCASSADSLEQYFGPGTRLTVT.

This clonotype was counted between two and nine times. The genes are TRBV11-2 and TRBJ2-1; 8 bases map to TRBD2. CDR1 is SGHAT and CDR2 is FQNNGV in the germline V gene. This CDR3 spans 14 amino acids. The V segment lost 6 bases and the J segment 6 bases; nucleotides outside the gene matches: 7. The CDR3 reads CASSSGGGVNEQFF. The CDR3 DNA is TGTGCCAGCAGTTCCGGGGGGGGGGTCAATGAGCAGTTCTTC. Combining the CDR3 with reference TRBV11-2 and TRBJ2-1 gives the whole variable domain EAGVAQSPRYKIIEKRQSVAFWCNPISGHATLYWYQQILGQGPKLLIQFQNNGVVDDSQLPKDRFSAERLKGVDSTLKIQPAKLEDSAVYLCASSSGGGVNEQFFGPGTRLTVL.

The chain employs TRBV9 and TRBJ2-3; 8 nucleotides line up with TRBD2. The CDR3 is 17 residues long. The trim removed 3 bases at V and 2 bases at J, leaving 11 bases unmatched. Germline V lookup: CDR1 SGDLS, CDR2 YYNGEE. DNA for the CDR3: TGTGCCAGCAGCGCGAGCGGGGGAGGGGGGGACACAGATACGCAGTATTTT. Its translation is CASSASGGGGDTDTQYF.

This clonotype was picked up many times. The chain has TRBV5-5 and TRBJ1-6; TRBD1 might be the D (5 bases). V lost 5 bases and J lost 9, with 18 bases in between. The V gene's germline CDR1 is SGHKS and CDR2 YYEKEE (reference sequence). There are 15 residues in the CDR3. Here the CDR3 DNA reads TGTGCCAGCAGTTTTGACAGCTACCGTCCTTCACCCCTCCACTTT. It yields the protein CASSFDSYRPSPLHF.

This clonotype was recorded many times. The chain joins TRBV9 to TRBJ1-2, with 7 bases that match TRBD1. The CDR3 contains 15 residues. Germline CDR1 SGDLS, CDR2 YYNGEE. V shed 6 bases, J shed 7 bases, and the junction held 15 bases outside the gene matches. CDR3 bases: TGTGCCAGCACCCCGAGGGGGGACAGCCGGGGTGGCTACACCTTC. It is translated as CASTPRGDSRGGYTF.

About this clonotype itself: This may come from a read error, since a much larger clone is one base off. The rearrangement joins TRBV12-3 or TRBV12-4 to TRBJ1-5; D call uncertain. Trimming cost V 3 bases and J 2 bases, with 11 bases left between them. This CDR3 has 15 amino acids. This CDR3 reads CASSFAGKGNQPQHF. CDR3 in DNA: TGTGCCAGCAGTTTCGCCGGGAAAGGCAATCAGCCCCAGCATTTT.

This clonotype was recorded at least ten times. The chain carries TRBV28 and TRBJ1-1, with unresolved D. V was shortened by 7 bases and J by 1 base, with 13 bases between the two germline ends. CDR1 and CDR2 from the germline V gene are MDHEN and SYDVKM. The CDR3 runs 14 residues. The CDR3 sequence is CASTFQRGNTEAFF. CDR3 sequence (DNA): TGTGCCAGCACCTTCCAACGGGGGAACACTGAAGCTTTCTTT.

Only a few counts were recorded for this clonotype. This chain connects TRBV4-1 to TRBJ2-2; D not certain. Germline CDR1 is MGHRA and CDR2 is YSYEKL. Trimming took off 3 bases at V and 3 bases at J, with 8 bases between the two ends. The CDR3 spans 14 residues. CDR3 sequence (DNA): TGCGCCAGCAGCCATCCCAGTTACACCGGGGAGCTGTTTTTT. This gives the protein CASSHPSYTGELFF.

This clonotype has a count of ten or more. This chain connects TRBV7-3 to TRBJ1-6, with D unresolved. Germline V gives CDR1 SGHTA, CDR2 FQGTGA. Trimming took 5 bases from V and 6 from J, leaving 8 bases between them. The CDR3 length is 13 residues. CDR3 amino acids: CASSPSSNSPLHF. In nucleotides, the CDR3 is TGTGCCAGCAGCCCATCGTCTAATTCACCCCTCCACTTT.

Ten or more counts support this clonotype. V and J are TRBV20-1 and TRBJ2-1; TRBD2 might be the D (6 bases). The CDR3 is 16 amino acids. The germline CDR1 and CDR2 sequences are DFQATT and SNEGSKA (reference sequence). V dropped 1 base and J dropped 7 bases, with 20 bases sitting between them. The DNA of the CDR3 is TGCAGTGCTAGAGGGGTACCTAGCGAGCGAGGGAATGAGCAGTTCTTC. As protein: CSARGVPSERGNEQFF.

This clonotype was seen repeatedly, ten times or more. The chain carries TRBV27 and TRBJ2-1; the match to TRBD2 covers 8 bases. Germline V gene data show CDR1 as MNHEY and CDR2 as SMNVEV (reference sequence). There are 15 residues in the CDR3. The V gene end was trimmed by 4 bases and the J gene end by 4 bases; junction bases not matched to a gene: 6. The CDR3 protein is CASSYAGGPYNEQFF. Here the CDR3 DNA reads TGTGCCAGCAGTTATGCGGGGGGTCCATACAATGAGCAGTTCTTC.

This clonotype showed up many times. This chain uses TRBV12-3 or TRBV12-4 with TRBJ2-2, with a tentative D call TRBD1 (8 bases). The CDR3 contains 16 residues. Trimming took 5 bases from V and 2 from J, leaving 15 bases between them. The CDR3 nucleotides read TGTGCCAGCAGTCCCTACAGGGGGGGCAACACCGGGGAGCTGTTTTTT. Residues: CASSPYRGGNTGELFF.

The V and J genes are TRBV30 and TRBJ1-1; no clear D. The germline CDR1 and CDR2 sequences are GTSNPN and SVGIG (reference sequence). The CDR3 is 14 residues long. The V and J ends lost 2 bases and 0 bases respectively, with 10 bases between them. Here the CDR3 reads CAWSLWPMNTEAFF. The CDR3 coding sequence is TGTGCCTGGAGTTTGTGGCCCATGAACACTGAAGCTTTCTTT.

This clonotype was counted at least ten times. The rearrangement links TRBV6-1 to TRBJ1-5; 8 bases match TRBD1. The CDR3 is 15 residues long. Looked up from germline, CDR1 is MNHNS and CDR2 is SASEGT. V shed 10 bases, J shed 3 bases, and the junction held 11 bases outside the gene matches. CDR3 sequence reads: CATGTGLLPNQPQHF. The CDR3, as DNA: TGTGCCACCGGGACAGGTCTTCTCCCCAATCAGCCCCAGCATTTT.

This clonotype was counted ten times or more. The genes are TRBV6-2 or TRBV6-3 and TRBJ1-5; D uncertain. The germline gives CDR1 MNHEY, CDR2 SVGEGT. Trimming stripped 4 bases from V and 0 bases from J, with 10 bases between. CDR3 length: 15 amino acids. The CDR3 nucleotides read TGTGCCAGCAGTTTCTGGCTGGATAGCAATCAGCCCCAGCATTTT. Translating it yields CASSFWLDSNQPQHF.

This sequence joins TRBV10-3 and TRBJ1-1; D is unresolved. V gave up 2 bases and J gave up 0 bases, with 13 bases separating them. There are 16 residues in the CDR3. Germline lookup yields CDR1 ENHRY and CDR2 SYGVKD. The CDR3, as DNA: TGTGCCATCAGTGAGCTACGGACCGGGATGAACACTGAAGCTTTCTTT. It translates to CAISELRTGMNTEAFF.

The chain recombines TRBV6-2 or TRBV6-3 with TRBJ2-2; 7 bases map to TRBD2. The CDR3 length is 15 residues. Trimming cost V 7 bases and J 1 base; bases outside gene matches: 6. The germline V gene has CDR1 MNHEY and CDR2 SVGEGT. In DNA form, the CDR3 reads TGTGCCAGCACCTTAGCGGGCCTGAACACCGGGGAGCTGTTTTTT. It translates to CASTLAGLNTGELFF.